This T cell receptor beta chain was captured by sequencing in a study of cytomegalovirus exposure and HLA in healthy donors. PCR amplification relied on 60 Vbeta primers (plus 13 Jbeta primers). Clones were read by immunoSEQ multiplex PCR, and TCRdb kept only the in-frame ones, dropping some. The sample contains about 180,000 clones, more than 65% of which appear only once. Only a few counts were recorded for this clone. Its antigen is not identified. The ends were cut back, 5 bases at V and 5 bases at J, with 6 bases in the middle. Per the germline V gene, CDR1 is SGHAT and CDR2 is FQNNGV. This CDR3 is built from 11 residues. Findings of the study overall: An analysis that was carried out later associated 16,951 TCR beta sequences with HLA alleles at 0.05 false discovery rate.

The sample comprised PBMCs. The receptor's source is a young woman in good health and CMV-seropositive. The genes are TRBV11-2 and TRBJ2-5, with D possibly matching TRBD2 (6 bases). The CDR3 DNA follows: TGTGCCAGCAGCCGGGGGGAGACCCAGTACTTC. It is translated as CASSRGETQYF.